This TCR beta chain comes out of a study of blood T cells in healthy people across ages (dated by TCRdb to about 2015). For the wider study: Template switching captured roughly one uniquely barcoded TCR beta cDNA molecule per two T cells in model experiments. Age-related changes in TCR beta repertoire diversity were measured in the study by deep sequencing normalized with unique cDNA molecular identifiers. The donors were split into four age groups: young (average around 17 years), middle-aged (around 37), aged (around 67) and long-lived (82). To avoid experimental bias, donors of different ages were spread randomly across the sequencing lanes. Using the same blood draw, the study looked at two additional independent replicas of 1 million unique cDNA reads for two donors, one aged 18 to 30 and the other aged 80 or older. The research as a whole found: Compared with the aged group, the long-lived group had more naive CD4+ T cells, fewer expanded clones and increased TCR diversity, a pattern suggesting age selection. Estimates of total diversity based on one million sequenced T cells were regarded as lower bounds and as underestimates. There was a strong correlation between observed TCR beta diversity and the percentage of naive T cells measured by flow cytometry. Because donor CMV infection status was unknown, age-related changes in expanded clonotypes were potentially confounded. Observed TCR beta diversity per million T cells fell roughly linearly with age, and a significant reduction was already apparent by age around 36. Because profiling used bulk unsorted PBMCs, naive and antigen-experienced compartments could not be compared conclusively.

Libraries were prepared through 5' RACE. Sequenced on an Illumina HiSeq 2500. A second PCR of 7 to 11 cycles was run with a J-beta primer mix and a sample-barcoded 5' primer. Each TCR beta cDNA molecule received a unique molecular identifier from a template-switch 5' adaptor carrying 12 random nucleotides. Each sample yielded at least 3 million CDR3-containing paired-end reads. First-strand cDNA was synthesized from all RNA with the Mint cDNA synthesis kit, primed by a TRBC-specific oligonucleotide. Following uracil-DNA glycosylase treatment, all cDNA underwent a first 18-cycle PCR with the universal primers M1SS and BC2_uni_R. From the authors' description of their analysis: For normalization, 1 million high-quality reads, each with a distinct molecular identifier, were randomly selected from each sample. Reads with shared molecular identifiers were discarded instead of being binned into consensus sequences. CDR3 identification, clonotype clustering and error correction used MiTCR with a Q25 quality threshold and the strictest error-elimination algorithm. A nonparametric unseen species model with Euler transformation was used to estimate lower-bound total TCR beta diversity. TCRdb cleaned the public reads at Q25 with fastp, built clones with MiXCR and kept in-frame beta chains. CDR3 protein duplicates are merged, each entry listing the most common genes and DNA. These V and J calls rely on TCRdb rather than the paper's analysis. The sample records some 1.5 million distinct CDR3 sequences, about 45% of which are singletons. The biggest ten clones account for about 4% of the sample.

Counted from cysteine to phenylalanine, this CDR3 has 16 amino acids. Solely the CDR3 DNA is kept, with 48 bases framed from the first base. Relative to germline, V is 4 bases shorter and J is 0 bases shorter, with 15 bases between their ends. CDR1 and CDR2 (SGHNT, YENEEA) derive from the germline V gene. This clonotype appeared a few times. The specificity of this receptor is unknown. No clone much larger than this one lies a single base away; base qualities are absent. Donors were under 40 systemically healthy Caucasian individuals from Russia aged 6 to 90 years. Each donor gave approximately 9.3 milliliters of peripheral blood, collected into EDTA-treated Vacutainer tubes. PBMCs were isolated by Ficoll-Paque density-gradient centrifugation, with at least 7 million obtained per sample. Total RNA, at least 6 micrograms per sample, was extracted from PBMCs with Trizol reagent. The percentages of naive CD45RAhigh/CD27high T cells were determined by flow cytometry on a PBMC aliquot from every donor.

The rearranged segments are TRBV11-3 and TRBJ2-5, and TRBD2 may be the D gene, going by 5 matching bases. Sample: blood. The TCR originated in a woman under 30 in good health. DNA sequence: TGTGCCAGCAGCTCCGGGGTTTGGTCGAACCAAGAGACCCAGTACTTC. This encodes CASSSGVWSNQETQYF.